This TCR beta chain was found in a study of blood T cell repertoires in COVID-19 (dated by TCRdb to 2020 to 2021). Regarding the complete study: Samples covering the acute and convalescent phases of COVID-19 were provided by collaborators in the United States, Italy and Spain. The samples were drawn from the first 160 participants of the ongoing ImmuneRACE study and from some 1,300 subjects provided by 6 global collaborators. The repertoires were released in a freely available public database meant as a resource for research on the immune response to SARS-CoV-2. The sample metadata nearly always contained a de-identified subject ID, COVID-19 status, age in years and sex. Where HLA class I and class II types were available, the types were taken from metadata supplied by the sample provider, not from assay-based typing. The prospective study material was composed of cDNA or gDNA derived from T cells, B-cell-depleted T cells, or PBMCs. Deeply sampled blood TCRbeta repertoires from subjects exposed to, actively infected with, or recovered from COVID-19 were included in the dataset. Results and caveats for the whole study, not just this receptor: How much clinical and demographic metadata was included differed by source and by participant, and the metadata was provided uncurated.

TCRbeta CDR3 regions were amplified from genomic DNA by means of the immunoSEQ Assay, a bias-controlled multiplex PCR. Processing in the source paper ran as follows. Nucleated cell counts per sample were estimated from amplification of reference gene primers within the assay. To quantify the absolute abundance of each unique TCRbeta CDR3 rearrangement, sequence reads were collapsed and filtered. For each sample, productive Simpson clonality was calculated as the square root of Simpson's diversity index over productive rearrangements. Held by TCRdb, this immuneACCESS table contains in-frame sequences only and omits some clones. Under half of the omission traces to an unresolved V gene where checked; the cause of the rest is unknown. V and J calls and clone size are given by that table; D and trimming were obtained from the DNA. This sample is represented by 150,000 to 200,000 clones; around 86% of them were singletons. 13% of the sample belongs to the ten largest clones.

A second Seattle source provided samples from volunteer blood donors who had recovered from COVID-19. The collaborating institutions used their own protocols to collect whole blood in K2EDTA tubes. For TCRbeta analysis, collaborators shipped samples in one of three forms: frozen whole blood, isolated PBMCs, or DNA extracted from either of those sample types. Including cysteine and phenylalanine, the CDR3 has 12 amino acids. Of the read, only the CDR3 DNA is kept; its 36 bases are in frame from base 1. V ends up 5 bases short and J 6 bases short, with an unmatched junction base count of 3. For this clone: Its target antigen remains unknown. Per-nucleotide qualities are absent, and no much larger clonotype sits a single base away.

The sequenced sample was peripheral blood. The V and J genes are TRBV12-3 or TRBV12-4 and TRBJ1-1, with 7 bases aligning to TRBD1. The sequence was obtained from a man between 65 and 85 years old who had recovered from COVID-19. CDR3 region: CASSHQGAEAFF. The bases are TGTGCCAGCAGTCACCAGGGGGCTGAAGCTTTCTTT.